Detailed here is one TCR beta chain. What it recognizes is unknown. A junction boundary mismatches the germline segment, possibly from a read error. The CDR3 has 15 amino acids. Per germline, CDR1 SNHLY and CDR2 FYNNEI. The data originate from a study of T cell responses to AZD1222 COVID-19 vaccine. The table came from immunoSEQ multiplex PCR; TCRdb's copy has only in-frame clones and leaves some out. This table has more than 25,000 clones, roughly nine tenths appearing once. General study findings and limits: There were mostly white British donors and more females than males, and clonal diversity was possibly underestimated. Per reports, nearly half of all spike-specific TCRs target regions that are unmutated in variants. It was only after the peak T cell response that any repertoires were sampled. Regions 160-218 and 743-854 dominated among vaccine-associated CD4 TCRs spanning spike.

The V and J genes are TRBV2 and TRBJ2-7; 12 bases line up with TRBD2. This clonotype originated in an adult in good health. Here the sequenced sample was peripheral blood, taken on day 0 of AZD1222 vaccination. The CDR3 sequence: CASSVTSGRMVEEYF. CDR3 in DNA: TGTGCCAGCAGTGTGACTAGCGGGAGAATGGTCGAGGAGTACTTC.